Given below is one T cell receptor beta chain in context. This entry comes from a study of blood T cell repertoires in COVID-19. Losses at the gene ends were 7 bases for V and 8 bases for J; bases not matched to a gene: 11. Germline loops: CDR1 LGHNT, CDR2 FRNRAP. The CDR3 runs to 15 residues. The authors' processing: Scientists estimated how many nucleated cells there were by amplifying reference gene primers. Clones were sequenced by immunoSEQ multiplex PCR, and TCRdb holds only the in-frame ones, with some missing. V and J calls and clone size are given by that table; D and trimming were obtained from the DNA. This table has about 90,000 clones, 88% appearing once.

The V call is TRBV12-5, the J call TRBJ2-1; 10 positions match TRBD2. This TCR came from a man between 60 and 75 years old with acute or convalescent COVID-19. Sequences were obtained from peripheral blood. This chain's CDR3 is CASALPSGGFDEQFF. DNA for the CDR3: TGTGCTAGTGCTCTCCCTAGCGGGGGTTTCGATGAGCAGTTCTTC.